This TCR beta chain emerged from a study of T cell repertoires in cytomegalovirus infection. Trimming removed 10 bases from V and 3 bases from J, with 18 bases in between. CDR1 and CDR2 (germline): SGDLS, YYNGEE. The CDR3 loop spans 14 amino acids. Each CDR3 protein is one row after TCRdb ran MiXCR on the reads. The sample lists about 160,000 distinct CDR3 sequences; 15% to 20% were seen once. Sequencing was done on a sample of CD8+ T cells from PBMCs. The TCR originated in a human donor in good health (CMV status not recorded). Some clones in this sample may be carry-over from other donors' samples. This rearrangement joins TRBV9 to TRBJ2-3; D remains ambiguous. DNA of the CDR3: TGTGCCTCCAATCGGTCAGGAGCGACAGATACGCAGTATTTT. Translated, it gives CASNRSGATDTQYF. The entire variable domain, with the rest obtained from reference TRBV9 and TRBJ2-3, is as follows: DSGVTQTPKHLITATGQRVTLRCSPRSGDLSVYWYQQSLDQGLQFLIQYYNGEERAKGNILERFSAQQFPDLHSELNLSSLELGDSALYFCASNRSGATDTQYFGPGTRLTVL.